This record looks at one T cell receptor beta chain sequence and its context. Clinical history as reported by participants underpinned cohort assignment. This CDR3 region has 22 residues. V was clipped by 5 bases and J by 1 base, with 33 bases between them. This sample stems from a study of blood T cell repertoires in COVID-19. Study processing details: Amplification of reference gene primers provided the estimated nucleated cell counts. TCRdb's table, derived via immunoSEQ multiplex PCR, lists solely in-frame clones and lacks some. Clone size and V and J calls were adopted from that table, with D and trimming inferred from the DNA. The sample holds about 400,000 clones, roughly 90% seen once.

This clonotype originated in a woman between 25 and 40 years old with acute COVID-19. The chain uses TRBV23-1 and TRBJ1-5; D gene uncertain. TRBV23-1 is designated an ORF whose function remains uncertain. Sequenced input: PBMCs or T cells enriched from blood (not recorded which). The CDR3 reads CASSWETSLDRSKPLSNQPQHF. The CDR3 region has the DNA TGCGCCAGCAGTTGGGAAACTAGTTTGGACCGGTCAAAACCTCTCAGCAATCAGCCCCAGCATTTT.